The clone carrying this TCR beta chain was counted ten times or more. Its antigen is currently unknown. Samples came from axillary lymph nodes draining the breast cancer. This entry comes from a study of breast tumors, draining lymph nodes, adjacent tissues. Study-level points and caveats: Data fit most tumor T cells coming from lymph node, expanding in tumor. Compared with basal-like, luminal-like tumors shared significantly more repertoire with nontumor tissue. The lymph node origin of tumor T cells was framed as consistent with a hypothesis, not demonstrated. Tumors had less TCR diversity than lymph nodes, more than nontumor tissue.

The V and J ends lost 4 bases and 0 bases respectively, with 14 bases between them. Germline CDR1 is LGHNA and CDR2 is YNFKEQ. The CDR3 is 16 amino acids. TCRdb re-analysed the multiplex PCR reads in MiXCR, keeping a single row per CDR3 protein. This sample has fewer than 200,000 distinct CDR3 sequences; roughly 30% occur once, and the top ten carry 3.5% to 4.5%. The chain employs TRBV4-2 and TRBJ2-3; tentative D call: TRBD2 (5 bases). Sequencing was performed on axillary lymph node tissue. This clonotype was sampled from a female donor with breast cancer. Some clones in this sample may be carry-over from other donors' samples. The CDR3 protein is CASSPRGSTSTDTQYF. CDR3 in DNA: TGTGCCAGCAGCCCCCGGGGATCCACTAGCACAGATACGCAGTATTTT.